The rows below give T cell receptor beta chains drawn from one sample of a study of monozygotic twins with cystic fibrosis. The method was immunoSEQ multiplex PCR; TCRdb's version includes in-frame clones alone and lacks a portion of them. Of 34,000 or so clones listed, under 95% are singletons. The sample consisted of blood. These receptors came from a boy between 2 and 10 years old with cystic fibrosis. The CDR3 runs from the conserved cysteine through the conserved F or W. D genes are given only for firm matches. Rows may omit the clone size; those that give it use once, few, many or a size class.

D: .; size: .; J: TRBJ1-2; V: TRBV27; CDR3: CASSEGLGDPYGYTF; DNA: TGTGCCAGCAGTGAGGGACTGGGGGACCCCTATGGCTACACCTTC
D: TRBD2; size: .; J: TRBJ2-1; V: TRBV18; CDR3: CASSYGLAGRPYNEQFF; DNA: TGTGCCAGCTCATACGGACTAGCGGGGAGGCCCTACAATGAGCAGTTCTTC
D: .; size: .; J: TRBJ2-2; V: TRBV19; CDR3: CASKDSINTGELFF; DNA: TGTGCCAGTAAAGACTCTATAAACACCGGGGAGCTGTTTTTT
D: .; size: once; J: TRBJ2-5; V: TRBV7-2; CDR3: CASSLLGQETQYF; DNA: TGTGCCAGCAGCCTCTTAGGGCAAGAGACCCAGTACTTC
D: .; size: .; J: TRBJ1-1; V: TRBV29-1; CDR3: CSVGTAEAFF; DNA: TGCAGCGTTGGGACAGCCGAAGCTTTCTTT
D: .; size: .; J: TRBJ2-2; V: TRBV27; CDR3: CASSYKTGGTGELFF; DNA: TGTGCCAGCAGTTACAAGACAGGTGGAACCGGGGAGCTGTTTTTT
D: .; size: few; J: TRBJ1-6; V: TRBV5-6; CDR3: CASSSPPWGNSPLHF; DNA: TGTGCCAGCAGCTCACCCCCCTGGGGGAATTCACCCCTCCACTTT
D: .; size: .; J: TRBJ1-5; V: TRBV6-1; CDR3: CASRINSNQPQHF; DNA: TGTGCCAGCAGGATAAACAGCAATCAGCCCCAGCATTTT
D: .; size: .; J: TRBJ1-2; V: TRBV7-3; CDR3: CASRKSTGPSDGYTF; DNA: TGTGCCAGCAGAAAAAGCACAGGGCCGTCGGATGGCTACACCTTC
D: .; size: .; J: TRBJ1-5; V: TRBV19; CDR3: CASSSTGPMQDQPQHF; DNA: TGTGCCAGTAGTAGCACAGGGCCGATGCAAGATCAGCCCCAGCATTTT
D: .; size: .; J: TRBJ1-3; V: TRBV5-4; CDR3: CASSLGISGNTIYF; DNA: TGTGCCAGCAGCTTAGGGATCTCTGGAAACACCATATATTTT
D: .; size: .; J: TRBJ1-1; V: TRBV4-1; CDR3: CASSQDGGLGNTEAFF; DNA: TGCGCCAGCAGCCAAGATGGGGGGTTGGGGAACACTGAAGCTTTCTTT
D: .; size: .; J: TRBJ2-3; V: TRBV6-5; CDR3: CASSYRTSTDTQYF; DNA: TGTGCCAGCAGTTACCGGACGAGCACAGATACGCAGTATTTT
D: .; size: .; J: TRBJ2-7; V: TRBV5-4; CDR3: CASSFSGTYEQYF; DNA: TGTGCCAGCAGCTTTTCCGGGACCTACGAGCAGTACTTC
D: .; size: .; J: TRBJ2-1; V: TRBV7-2; CDR3: CASSLDGVDEQFF; DNA: TGTGCCAGCAGCTTAGATGGGGTCGATGAGCAGTTCTTC
D: TRBD2; size: .; J: TRBJ2-1; V: TRBV7-9; CDR3: CASRGGLNNEQFF; DNA: TGTGCCAGCCGGGGGGGCCTGAATAATGAGCAGTTCTTC
D: TRBD2; size: .; J: TRBJ2-3; V: TRBV18; CDR3: CASSPRGLAGGTDTQYF; DNA: TGTGCCAGCTCACCCAGGGGACTAGCGGGGGGCACAGATACGCAGTATTTT